This TCR beta chain stems from a study of cytomegalovirus exposure and HLA in healthy donors. Study-level findings and limits: In vitro data verified a few CMV-associated chains as specific for CMV antigens. Across donors, presence/absence analyses took sequencing depth to be roughly uniform. Donors belonging to an Asian-associated ancestry cluster reportedly showed fewer N-insertions in productive TCRs than the 666-donor mean, according to what a later analysis found. For most TCR beta V segments, an earlier analysis put the productive rate at about 90% or about 30% of the time.

PCR was performed using 60 Vbeta and 13 Jbeta primers. Measured with immunoSEQ multiplex PCR; TCRdb has only the in-frame clones, and not every one. The repertoire consists of 200,000 or so clones, with 75% to 90% occurring once and the leading ten covering about 3%. The CDR3 contains 14 residues. Germline assignment: CDR1 GTSNPN and CDR2 SVGIG (reference sequence). With 2 bases removed from V and 7 bases from J, the gap between germline ends came to 14 bases. As regards this clone: Antigen specificity is unknown.

Sequenced sample: PBMCs. The chain is built from TRBV30 and TRBJ1-4; D gene unclear. This TCR came from a woman in her thirties or forties in good health and CMV-seronegative. The CDR3 region is CAWSKPELSEKLFF. As DNA, the CDR3 is TGTGCCTGGAGTAAGCCGGAGTTAAGTGAAAAACTGTTTTTT.